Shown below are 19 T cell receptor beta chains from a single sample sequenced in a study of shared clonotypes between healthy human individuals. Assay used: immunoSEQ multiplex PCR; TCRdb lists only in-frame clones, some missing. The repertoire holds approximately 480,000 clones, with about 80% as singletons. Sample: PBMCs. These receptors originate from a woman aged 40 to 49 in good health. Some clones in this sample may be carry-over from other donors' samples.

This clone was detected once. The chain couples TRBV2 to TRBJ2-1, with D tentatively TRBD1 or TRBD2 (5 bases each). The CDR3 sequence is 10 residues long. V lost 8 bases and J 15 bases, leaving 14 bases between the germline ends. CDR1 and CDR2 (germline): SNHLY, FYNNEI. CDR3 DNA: TGTGCCAGCGCCGGGACCCGGCCGTTCTTC. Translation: CASAGTRPFF.

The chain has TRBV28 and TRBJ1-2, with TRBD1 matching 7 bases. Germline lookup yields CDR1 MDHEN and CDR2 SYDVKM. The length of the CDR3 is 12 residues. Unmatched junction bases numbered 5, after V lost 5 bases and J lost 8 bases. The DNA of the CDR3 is TGTGCCAGCAGTCAACAGGGGTGGGGCTACACCTTC. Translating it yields CASSQQGWGYTF.

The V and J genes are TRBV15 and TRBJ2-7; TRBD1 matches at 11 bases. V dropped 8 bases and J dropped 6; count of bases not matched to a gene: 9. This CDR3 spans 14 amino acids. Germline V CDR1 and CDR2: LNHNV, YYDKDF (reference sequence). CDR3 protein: CATAQDRGLREQYF. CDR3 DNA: TGTGCCACCGCCCAGGACAGGGGGCTTCGCGAGCAGTACTTC.

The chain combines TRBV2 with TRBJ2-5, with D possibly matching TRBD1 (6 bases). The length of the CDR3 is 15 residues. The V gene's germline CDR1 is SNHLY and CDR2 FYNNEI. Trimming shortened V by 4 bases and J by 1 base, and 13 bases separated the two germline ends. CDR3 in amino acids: CASSASGTPQETQYF. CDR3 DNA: TGTGCCAGCAGTGCCTCCGGGACACCCCAAGAGACCCAGTACTTC.

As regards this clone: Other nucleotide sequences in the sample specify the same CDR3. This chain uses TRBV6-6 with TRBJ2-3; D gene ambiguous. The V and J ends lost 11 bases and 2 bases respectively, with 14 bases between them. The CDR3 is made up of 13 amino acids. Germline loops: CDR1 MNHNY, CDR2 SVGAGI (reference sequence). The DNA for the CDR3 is TGTGCCTCTCAAGGCGGACCCACAGATACGCAGTATTTT. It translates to CASQGGPTDTQYF.

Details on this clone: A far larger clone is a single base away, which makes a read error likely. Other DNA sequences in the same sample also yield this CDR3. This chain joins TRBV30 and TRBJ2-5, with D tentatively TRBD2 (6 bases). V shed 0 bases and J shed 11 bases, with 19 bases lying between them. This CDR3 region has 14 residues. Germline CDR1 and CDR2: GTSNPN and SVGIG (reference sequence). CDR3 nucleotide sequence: TGTGCCTGGAGTGTAATCGGCAACCTTGGGACTCAGTACTTC. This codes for CAWSVIGNLGTQYF. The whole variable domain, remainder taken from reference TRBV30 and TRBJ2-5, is SQTIHQWPATLVQPVGSPLSLECTVEGTSNPNLYWYRQAAGRGLQLLFYSVGIGQISSEVPQNLSASRPQDRQFILSSKKLLLSDSGFYLCAWSVIGNLGTQYFGPGTRLLVL.

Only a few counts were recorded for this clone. CDR3 amino acids: CASAADSNYNEQFF. The CDR3 DNA follows: TGTGCCAGCGCCGCGGACTCGAACTACAATGAGCAGTTCTTC. The chain couples TRBV19 to TRBJ2-1; a possible D gene is TRBD2 (5 bases). Trimming left V 9 bases short and J 3 bases short, with 15 bases between. The CDR3 has 14 amino acids. CDR1 LNHDA and CDR2 SQIVND come from the germline V gene (reference sequence). The full variable domain, rest sourced from reference TRBV19 and TRBJ2-1, is DGGITQSPKYLFRKEGQNVTLSCEQNLNHDAMYWYRQDPGQGLRLIYYSQIVNDFQKGDIAEGYSVSREKKESFPLTVTSAQKNPTAFYLCASAADSNYNEQFFGPGTRLTVL.

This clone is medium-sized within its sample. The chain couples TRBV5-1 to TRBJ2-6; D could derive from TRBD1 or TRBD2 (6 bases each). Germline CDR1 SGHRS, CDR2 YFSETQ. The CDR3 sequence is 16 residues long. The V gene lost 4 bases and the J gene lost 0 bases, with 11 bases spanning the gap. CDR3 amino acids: CASSPRGDSGANVLTF. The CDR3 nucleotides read TGCGCCAGCAGCCCAAGGGGGGACTCTGGGGCCAACGTCCTGACTTTC.

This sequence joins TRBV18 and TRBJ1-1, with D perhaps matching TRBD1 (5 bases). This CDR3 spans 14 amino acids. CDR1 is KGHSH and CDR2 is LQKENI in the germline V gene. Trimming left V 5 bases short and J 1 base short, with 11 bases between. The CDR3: CASSADRGNTEAFF. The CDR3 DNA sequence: TGTGCCAGCTCAGCCGACAGAGGGAACACTGAAGCTTTCTTT.

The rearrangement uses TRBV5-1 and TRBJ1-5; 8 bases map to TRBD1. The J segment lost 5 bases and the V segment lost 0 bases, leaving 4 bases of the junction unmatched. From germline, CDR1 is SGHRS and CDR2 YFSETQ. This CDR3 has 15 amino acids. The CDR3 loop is CASSLDGQGHQPQHF. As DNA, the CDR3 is TGCGCCAGCAGCTTGGACGGACAGGGACATCAGCCCCAGCATTTT.

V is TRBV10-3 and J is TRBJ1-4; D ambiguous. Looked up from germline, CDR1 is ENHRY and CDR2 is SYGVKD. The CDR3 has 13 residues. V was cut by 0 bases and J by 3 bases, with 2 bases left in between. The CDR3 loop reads CAISESANEKLFF. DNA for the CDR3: TGTGCCATCAGTGAGTCGGCTAATGAAAAACTGTTTTTT.

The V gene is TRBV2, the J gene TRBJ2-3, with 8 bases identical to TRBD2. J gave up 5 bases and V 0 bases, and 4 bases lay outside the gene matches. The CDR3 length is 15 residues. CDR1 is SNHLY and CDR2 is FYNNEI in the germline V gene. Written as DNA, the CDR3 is TGTGCCAGCAGTGAAGCTCGGGGGGGGGAAGATACGCAGTATTTT. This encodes CASSEARGGEDTQYF.

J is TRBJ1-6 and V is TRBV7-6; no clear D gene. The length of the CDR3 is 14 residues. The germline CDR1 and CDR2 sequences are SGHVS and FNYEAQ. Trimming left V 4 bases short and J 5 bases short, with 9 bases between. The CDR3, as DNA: TGTGCCAGCAGCTCGGGGTCTAATAATTCACCCCTCCACTTT. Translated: CASSSGSNNSPLHF.

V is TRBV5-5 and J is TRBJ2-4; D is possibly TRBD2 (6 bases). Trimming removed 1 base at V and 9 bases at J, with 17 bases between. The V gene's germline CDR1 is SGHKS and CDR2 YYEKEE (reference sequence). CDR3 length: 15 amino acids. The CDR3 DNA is TGTGCCAGCAGCTTGTGGCAGGGAGGCTCGGGCATTCAGTACTTC. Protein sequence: CASSLWQGGSGIQYF.

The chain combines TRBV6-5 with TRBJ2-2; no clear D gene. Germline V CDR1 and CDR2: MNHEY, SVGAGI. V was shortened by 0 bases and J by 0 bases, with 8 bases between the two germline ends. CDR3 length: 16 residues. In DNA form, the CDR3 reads TGTGCCAGCAGTTACTCCCCTCCCGCGAACACCGGGGAGCTGTTTTTT. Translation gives CASSYSPPANTGELFF.

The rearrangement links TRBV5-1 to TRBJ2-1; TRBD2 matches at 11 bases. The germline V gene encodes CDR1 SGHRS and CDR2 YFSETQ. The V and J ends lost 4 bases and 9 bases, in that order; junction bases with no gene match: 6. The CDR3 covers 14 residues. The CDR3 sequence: CASSPTSGSSEQFF. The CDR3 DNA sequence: TGCGCCAGCAGCCCCACTAGCGGGAGTAGTGAGCAGTTCTTC.

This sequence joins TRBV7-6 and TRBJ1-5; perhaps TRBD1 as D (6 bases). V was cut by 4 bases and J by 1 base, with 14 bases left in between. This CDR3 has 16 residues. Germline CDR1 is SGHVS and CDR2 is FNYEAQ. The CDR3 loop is CASSSGTPYSNQPQHF. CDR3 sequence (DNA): TGTGCCAGCAGCTCCGGGACACCCTACAGCAATCAGCCCCAGCATTTT.

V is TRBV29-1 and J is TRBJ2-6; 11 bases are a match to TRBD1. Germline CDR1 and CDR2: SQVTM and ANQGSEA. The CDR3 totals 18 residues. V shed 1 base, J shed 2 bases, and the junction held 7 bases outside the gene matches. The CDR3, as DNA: TGCAGCGTTGAAGGGGTTTCGGGACAGGGGGCTGGGGCCAACGTCCTGACTTTC. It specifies CSVEGVSGQGAGANVLTF.

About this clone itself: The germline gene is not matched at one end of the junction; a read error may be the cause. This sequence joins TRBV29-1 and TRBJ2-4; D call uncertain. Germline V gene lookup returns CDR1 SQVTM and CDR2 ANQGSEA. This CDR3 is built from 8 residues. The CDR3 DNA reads TGCAGCGTTGAACCCCTCTTTTTC. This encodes CSVEPLFF.